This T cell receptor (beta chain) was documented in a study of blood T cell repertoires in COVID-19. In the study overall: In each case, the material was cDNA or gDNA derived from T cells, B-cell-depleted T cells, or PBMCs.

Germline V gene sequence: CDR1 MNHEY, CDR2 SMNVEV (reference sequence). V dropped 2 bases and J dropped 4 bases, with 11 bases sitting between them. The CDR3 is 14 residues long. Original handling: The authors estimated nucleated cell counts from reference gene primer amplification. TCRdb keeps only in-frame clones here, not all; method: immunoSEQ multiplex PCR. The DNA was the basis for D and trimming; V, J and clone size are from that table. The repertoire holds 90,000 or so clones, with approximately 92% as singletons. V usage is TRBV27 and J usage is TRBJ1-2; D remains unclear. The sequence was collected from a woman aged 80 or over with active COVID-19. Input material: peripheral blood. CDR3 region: CASSLGSRSYGYTF. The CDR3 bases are TGTGCCAGCAGTTTAGGCAGTCGTTCCTATGGCTACACCTTC.